The 9 T cell receptor beta chains listed next were all sequenced from one sample in a study of regulatory T cells. Their recognized antigens are unknown. The study's findings and limits: In CD3G-deficient patients, conventional CD4+ T cells were enriched for hydrophobic CDR3 residues at positions 6 and 7.

The primer mix had 52 TRBV and 13 TRBJ primers. Profiling relied on immunoSEQ multiplex PCR, and the TCRdb table lists in-frame clones only, not all of them. The profile shows tens of thousands of clones, 93% of them singletons. The sequencing sample was made of conventional CD4+ T cells sorted from blood. The receptors were sampled from a child aged 2-9 years with CD3G deficiency.

This rearrangement joins TRBV19 to TRBJ1-5; D unclear. This CDR3 region has 15 residues. Germline V CDR1 and CDR2: LNHDA, SQIVND (reference sequence). V dropped 5 bases and J dropped 4 bases, with 15 bases sitting between them. CDR3 residues: CASSPGRRKNQPQHF. CDR3 nucleotide sequence: TGTGCCAGTAGTCCTGGACGGAGAAAGAATCAGCCCCAGCATTTT.

The gene calls are TRBV28 and TRBJ2-7; TRBD2 might be the D (5 bases). The CDR3 sequence is 11 residues long. Germline assignment: CDR1 MDHEN and CDR2 SYDVKM. Trimming removed 4 bases from V and 9 bases from J, with 10 bases in between. CDR3 nucleotide sequence: TGTGCCAGCAGTTCCCATGGAGGGCAGTACTTC. This codes for CASSSHGGQYF.

The chain links TRBV6-1 to TRBJ2-7; TRBD1 matches 8 bases. Germline assignment: CDR1 MNHNS and CDR2 SASEGT. The CDR3 is made up of 12 amino acids. V lost 7 bases to trimming and J lost 6 bases; unmatched junction nucleotides: 5. CDR3 sequence: CASNKDRAEQYF. The CDR3 DNA is TGTGCCAGCAACAAGGACAGGGCCGAGCAGTACTTC.

The chain links TRBV18 to TRBJ2-7; 8 bases agree with TRBD1. From germline, CDR1 is KGHSH and CDR2 LQKENI. V lost 4 bases, J lost 5 bases, and 4 bases stayed unmatched. The CDR3 spans 13 residues. The CDR3 bases are TGTGCCAGCTCACTCAGGGGGCTCGACGAGCAGTACTTC. Protein: CASSLRGLDEQYF.

The chain is built from TRBV30 and TRBJ2-3, with 10 bases identical to TRBD2. Unmatched junction bases numbered 13, after V lost 2 bases and J lost 5 bases. The CDR3 consists of 17 residues. Germline CDR1 reads GTSNPN; CDR2 reads SVGIG (reference sequence). The CDR3 spells CAWSSPAGTSDEDTQYF. As DNA, the CDR3 is TGTGCCTGGAGTAGCCCCGCCGGGACTAGCGATGAAGATACGCAGTATTTT.

The V call is TRBV10-2, the J call TRBJ2-3; a possible D gene is TRBD2 (6 bases). V shed 8 bases and J shed 4 bases, with 22 bases lying between them. Germline CDR1 is WSHSY and CDR2 is SAAADI. There are 16 residues in the CDR3. The chain's CDR3 is CASGERMGGGADTQYF. CDR3 coding DNA: TGCGCCAGCGGGGAGCGGATGGGAGGTGGGGCAGATACGCAGTATTTT.

The genes are TRBV5-1 and TRBJ2-1; D is perhaps TRBD2 (6 bases). The germline CDR1 and CDR2 sequences are SGHRS and YFSETQ. V lost 3 bases and J lost 4, with 11 bases in between. CDR3 size: 14 residues. The CDR3 coding sequence is TGCGCCAGCAGCTCGGGACTTTCATACAATGAGCAGTTCTTC. Residues: CASSSGLSYNEQFF.

CDR3 region: CASSTGTHQPQHF. The CDR3 nucleotides read TGTGCCAGCTCGACAGGGACCCATCAGCCCCAGCATTTT. The rearrangement links TRBV18 to TRBJ1-5; 7 positions match TRBD1. The ends lost 6 bases at V and 5 bases at J; junction bases unmatched: 4. Per germline, CDR1 KGHSH and CDR2 LQKENI. The CDR3 spans 13 residues.

Here the CDR3 reads CASSRPGGLAGINEQFF. CDR3 coding DNA: TGTGCCAGCAGTAGGCCAGGGGGACTAGCGGGTATCAATGAGCAGTTCTTC. The V call is TRBV28, the J call TRBJ2-1, with TRBD2 matching over 12 bases. Germline V gives CDR1 MDHEN, CDR2 SYDVKM. J gave up 6 bases and V 5 bases, and 11 bases lay outside the gene matches. The CDR3 is made up of 17 amino acids. Together with reference TRBV28 and TRBJ2-1, the CDR3 gives the full variable domain: DVKVTQSSRYLVKRTGEKVFLECVQDMDHENMFWYRQDPGLGLRLIYFSYDVKMKEKGDIPEGYSVSREKKERFSLILESASTNQTSMYLCASSRPGGLAGINEQFFGPGTRLTVL.